One and the same sample provided the 7 T cell receptor beta chains below, sequenced in a study of T cells in Graves' hyperthyroidism and ophthalmopathy. Amplified TCR beta CDR3 regions derived from RNA transcripts. The primer set for the first-round RT-PCR of the TCR CDR3 was HTBI. TCRdb analysed the multiplex PCR reads with MiXCR anew, one entry per CDR3 protein. The repertoire includes some 270,000 distinct CDR3 sequences, roughly an eighth of them detected once, and roughly 8.2% sits in the top ten. Sequenced input: blood. The receptor set was obtained from a woman aged 40 to 49 with Graves' hyperthyroidism.

This clonotype was recorded a few times. This chain links TRBV28 with TRBJ2-7; possible D gene TRBD2, 6 bases. This CDR3 is built from 15 residues. The ends were cut back, 6 bases at V and 4 bases at J, with 19 bases in the middle. Germline CDR1 and CDR2: MDHEN and SYDVKM. The CDR3 DNA sequence: TGTGCCAGCAGCCGTCGGGGCCCCGGGGGATACGAGCAGTACTTC. This translates into CASSRRGPGGYEQYF.

The chain carries TRBV2 and TRBJ2-2; possibly TRBD2 for D (5 bases). Germline V lookup: CDR1 SNHLY, CDR2 FYNNEI. V gave up 1 base and J gave up 2 bases, with 8 bases separating them. The CDR3 spans 15 residues. The CDR3 nucleotides are TGTGCCAGCAGTGAAGGACTAACTAACACCGGGGAGCTGTTTTTT. It encodes CASSEGLTNTGELFF.

This clonotype has at least ten counts. The rearrangement links TRBV30 to TRBJ1-1; possibly TRBD1 for D (5 bases). The CDR3 is 14 residues long. V lost 2 bases, J lost 1 base, and 11 bases lay in between. Germline CDR1 and CDR2: GTSNPN and SVGIG (reference sequence). For the CDR3, the DNA is TGTGCCTGGAGTAAGGGACGCCAGAACACTGAAGCTTTCTTT. It codes for CAWSKGRQNTEAFF.

The V call is TRBV12-3 or TRBV12-4, the J call TRBJ2-5, with 10 bases that match TRBD1. J was trimmed by 5 bases and V by 6 bases; bases with no gene match: 9. The CDR3 is made up of 15 amino acids. The CDR3, as DNA: TGTGCCAGCAGCTGGGACAGGGGAGGAAGGGAGACCCAGTACTTC. Amino acids: CASSWDRGGRETQYF.

The chain uses TRBV7-3 and TRBJ2-2; D may be TRBD2 (5 bases). Trimming left V 5 bases short and J 5 bases short, with 9 bases between. The CDR3 is made up of 13 amino acids. In germline, CDR1 is SGHTA, CDR2 FQGTGA. The CDR3 spells CASSAGLTGELFF. CDR3 nucleotides: TGTGCCAGCAGCGCGGGCCTTACCGGGGAGCTGTTTTTT.

This clonotype was counted ten times or more. V usage is TRBV6-1 and J usage is TRBJ1-4; tentatively, D is TRBD1 (5 bases). In germline, CDR1 is MNHNS, CDR2 SASEGT. This CDR3 comprises 14 residues. Between the trimmed V and J ends, which lost 2 bases and 8 bases, there was a span of 12 bases. The CDR3 region is CASSEIGAGEKLFF. The CDR3 DNA reads TGTGCCAGCAGTGAAATAGGGGCGGGCGAAAAACTGTTTTTT.

This clonotype showed up many times. Written as DNA, the CDR3 is TGTGCCAGCAGTGCAGCGGGAGGGTACGAGCAGTACTTC. Protein sequence: CASSAAGGYEQYF. The genes are TRBV28 and TRBJ2-7; 10 bases map to TRBD2. The junction had 2 bases not matched to a gene; V was cut back by 5 bases and J by 4 bases. CDR3 size: 13 residues. Germline V lookup: CDR1 MDHEN, CDR2 SYDVKM.